What follows are 18 T cell receptor beta chains derived from one specimen sequenced in a study of graft-versus-host responses after intestinal transplantation. These receptors have no known antigen. Only in-frame clones appear in the TCRdb table, and some are missing; sequencing was by immunoSEQ multiplex PCR. This table has 40,000 to 55,000 clones, 89% appearing once. This specimen was unstimulated CD4+ T cells sorted from spleen or lymph node cells, taken before transplant. The receptors here all came from a human donor who was the organ donor for an intestinal transplant.

The V call is TRBV21-1, the J call TRBJ2-4; the D call of TRBD1 is as the table states it, not checked on the DNA. TRBV21-1 is termed a pseudogene. There are 19 residues in the CDR3. The CDR3 DNA reads TGTGCCAGCAGCAACTTGCGTTTACCGGGACATAATCAGAAAAACATTCAGTACTTC. Protein sequence: CASSNLRLPGHNQKNIQYF.

The chain employs TRBV30 and TRBJ1-1; D possibly corresponds to TRBD1 (6 bases). Trimming took 0 bases from V and 4 from J, leaving 9 bases between them. Germline V gene data show CDR1 as GTSNPN and CDR2 as SVGIG (reference sequence). This CDR3 has 13 amino acids. CDR3 sequence (DNA): TGTGCCTGGAGTGTAGAAGGGGGCACTGAAGCTTTCTTT. Protein: CAWSVEGGTEAFF. Full variable domain (rest looked up from reference TRBV30 and TRBJ1-1): SQTIHQWPATLVQPVGSPLSLECTVEGTSNPNLYWYRQAAGRGLQLLFYSVGIGQISSEVPQNLSASRPQDRQFILSSKKLLLSDSGFYLCAWSVEGGTEAFFGQGTRLTVV.

The rearrangement joins TRBV11-2 to TRBJ2-1; TRBD2 matches at 9 bases. After removal of 7 bases from V and 7 bases from J, the junction contained 11 bases not matched to a gene. The V gene's germline CDR1 is SGHAT and CDR2 FQNNGV. CDR3 length: 15 amino acids. CDR3 in DNA: TGTGCCAGCATCAGTAGCGGGAGCCCCAGGAATGAGCAGTTCTTC. Translation: CASISSGSPRNEQFF.

This chain links TRBV11-2 with TRBJ2-7; 7 bases are shared with TRBD2. Germline lookup yields CDR1 SGHAT and CDR2 FQNNGV. The CDR3 is 14 residues long. Losses at the gene ends were 0 bases for V and 3 bases for J; bases not matched to a gene: 2. The CDR3 sequence is CASSLERTSYEQYF. For the CDR3, the DNA is TGTGCCAGCAGCTTAGAGAGGACTAGCTACGAGCAGTACTTC.

In this sample, this clone turned up a few times. The chain couples TRBV7-3 to TRBJ2-3; no clear D. The CDR3 consists of 13 residues. Germline V gene data show CDR1 as SGHTA and CDR2 as FQGTGA. Trimming shortened V by 1 base and J by 1 base, and 3 bases separated the two germline ends. The DNA of the CDR3 is TGTGCCAGCAGCTTAAGCGGCACAGATACGCAGTATTTT. The encoded protein is CASSLSGTDTQYF.

The rearrangement joins TRBV9 to TRBJ1-3; no clear D. The germline gives CDR1 SGDLS, CDR2 YYNGEE. Trimming left V 0 bases short and J 2 bases short, with 12 bases between. The length of the CDR3 is 16 residues. The CDR3 DNA is TGTGCCAGCAGCGTAGACGGTGCGGGGACTGGAAACACCATATATTTT. Amino acids: CASSVDGAGTGNTIYF.

The genes are TRBV27 and TRBJ1-2; 9 bases are a match to TRBD1. Germline trimming cut 3 bases from V and 8 bases from J; bases unmatched to any gene: 10. The germline gives CDR1 MNHEY, CDR2 SMNVEV (reference sequence). The CDR3 sequence is 15 residues long. The CDR3 spells CASSLSRDRVAGYTF. The CDR3 DNA is TGTGCCAGCAGTTTGTCTCGGGACAGGGTAGCGGGCTACACCTTC.

This sequence joins TRBV4-3 and TRBJ2-3; D perhaps matches TRBD2 (6 bases). Trimming shortened V by 3 bases and J by 2 bases, and 9 bases separated the two germline ends. CDR1 and CDR2 from the germline V gene are LGHNA and YSLEER. This CDR3 is 14 amino acids long. CDR3 sequence reads: CASSQGLTTDTQYF. DNA for the CDR3: TGCGCCAGCAGCCAGGGACTTACCACAGATACGCAGTATTTT.

The rearrangement joins TRBV18 to TRBJ2-5; 12 bases line up with TRBD2. Trimming at V came to 0 bases and at J to 6 bases, leaving 17 bases not matched to a gene. The CDR3 totals 20 residues. CDR1 and CDR2 (germline): KGHSH, LQKENI. The CDR3: CASSPPNSNLAGGPVKTQYF. CDR3 in DNA: TGTGCCAGCTCACCACCAAACTCGAATCTAGCGGGAGGGCCCGTGAAGACCCAGTACTTC.

The rearrangement joins TRBV5-1 to TRBJ2-7, with D hard to call. Between the trimmed V and J ends, which lost 4 bases and 2 bases, there was a span of 10 bases. The CDR3 sequence is 13 residues long. Looked up from germline, CDR1 is SGHRS and CDR2 is YFSETQ. The CDR3 DNA reads TGCGCCAGCAGCCTACGCCCCGCCTACGAGCAGTACTTC. Encoded protein: CASSLRPAYEQYF.

This chain links TRBV30 with TRBJ2-1; D unresolved. Germline V CDR1 and CDR2: GTSNPN, SVGIG (reference sequence). V dropped 4 bases and J dropped 4 bases, with 5 bases sitting between them. This CDR3 has 11 amino acids. CDR3 in DNA: TGTGCCTGGACTAGTTACAATGAGCAGTTCTTC. This gives the protein CAWTSYNEQFF.

The rearrangement joins TRBV27 to TRBJ2-3, with TRBD2 matching over 7 bases. The length of the CDR3 is 15 residues. V was clipped by 3 bases and J by 6 bases; unmatched bases: 9. The V gene's germline CDR1 is MNHEY and CDR2 SMNVEV (reference sequence). Here the CDR3 DNA reads TGTGCCAGCAGTTTCGTCCTAGCGGATGCCGATACGCAGTATTTT. Residues: CASSFVLADADTQYF.

The rearrangement uses TRBV5-1 and TRBJ1-4; 7 positions agree with TRBD1. Trimming took 4 bases from V and 4 from J; bases not matched to a gene: 4. The CDR3 has 14 residues. Germline V CDR1 and CDR2: SGHRS, YFSETQ. CDR3 protein: CASSRGTVNEKLFF. The DNA of the CDR3 is TGCGCCAGCAGCCGCGGGACAGTTAATGAAAAACTGTTTTTT.

The CDR3 DNA follows: TGTGCCAGCAGCTTAGTAGGGACTAGCGGCCGGGGCTCCTACAATGAGCAGTTCTTC. Encoded protein: CASSLVGTSGRGSYNEQFF. This sequence joins TRBV7-2 and TRBJ2-1; 11 bases fit TRBD2. The length of the CDR3 is 19 residues. Germline-derived CDR1 and CDR2 are SGHTA and FQGNSA. With V trimmed by 1 base and J by 0 bases, 8 bases remained unmatched.

The gene calls are TRBV11-2 and TRBJ1-2; no clear D gene. Germline assignment: CDR1 SGHAT and CDR2 FQNNGV. The CDR3 has 16 residues. V dropped 5 bases and J dropped 0 bases, with 16 bases sitting between them. Here the CDR3 reads CASSAYLAETNYGYTF. CDR3 bases: TGTGCCAGCAGCGCGTATTTGGCGGAAACTAACTATGGCTACACCTTC.

This clone was found once. The V and J genes are TRBV28 and TRBJ1-4, with 10 bases identical to TRBD1. With V trimmed by 9 bases and J by 8 bases, 6 bases remained unmatched. The CDR3 is 13 residues long. CDR1 MDHEN and CDR2 SYDVKM come from the germline V gene. The CDR3 is CASGTGAGEKLFF. The CDR3 DNA follows: TGTGCCAGTGGGACAGGGGCGGGCGAAAAACTGTTTTTT.

The V gene is TRBV2, the J gene TRBJ2-3, with D unclear. The ends were cut back, 2 bases at V and 7 bases at J, with 10 bases in the middle. This CDR3 comprises 13 residues. CDR1 is SNHLY, CDR2 FYNNEI, per germline. The CDR3 here is CASSEFPEYTQYF. CDR3 DNA: TGTGCCAGCAGTGAATTCCCAGAATATACGCAGTATTTT. Looking up the rest from reference TRBV2 and TRBJ2-3 gives the full variable domain: EPEVTQTPSHQVTQMGQEVILRCVPISNHLYFYWYRQILGQKVEFLVSFYNNEISEKSEIFDDQFSVERPDGSNFTLKIRSTKLEDSAMYFCASSEFPEYTQYFGPGTRLTVL.

The chain carries TRBV28 and TRBJ1-5, with a tentative D call TRBD1 (6 bases). Trimming removed 11 bases from V and 2 bases from J, with 22 bases in between. CDR1 MDHEN and CDR2 SYDVKM come from the germline V gene. The CDR3 has 16 amino acids. The CDR3 region has the DNA TGTGCCGGACAAACCACAGGGCCGGGCGGCAATCAGCCCCAGCATTTT. It codes for CAGQTTGPGGNQPQHF.